The clone carrying this T cell receptor (beta chain) was counted at least ten times. What it binds is not known. Uncontrolled infection, other autoimmune disease, pregnancy or lactation excluded patients. Diagnosis relied on clinical symptoms, serum thyroxine and TRAb, thyroid ultrasound and orbital computed tomography. Each 10 ml fresh peripheral blood draw supplied the PBMCs. This record comes from a study of T cells in Graves' hyperthyroidism and ophthalmopathy. Study results and caveats: Also found in blood were most expanded thyroid clonotypes above 0.001.

The length of the CDR3 is 15 residues. V gave up 7 bases and J gave up 3 bases; unmatched junction bases: 6. Germline V gene sequence: CDR1 MNHNS, CDR2 SASEGT. Researchers took RNA transcripts and amplified the TCR beta CDR3 regions from them. The TCR CDR3 first-round RT-PCR relied on the HTBI primer set. Via MiXCR, TCRdb re-called the multiplex PCR reads, giving one row per CDR3 protein. The table lists 460,000 or so distinct CDR3 sequences, roughly 14% of them singletons. The receptor was derived from a woman aged 18-29 years with Graves' hyperthyroidism. Sequencing used blood. The V gene is TRBV6-1, the J gene TRBJ2-4, with 10 bases fitting TRBD2. CDR3 sequence reads: CASTSLAGYKNIQYF. CDR3 DNA sequence: TGTGCCAGCACCTCACTAGCGGGGTACAAAAACATTCAGTACTTC.